The 22 T cell receptor beta chains presented below share a single source sample, sequenced in a study of T cell responses to AZD1222 COVID-19 vaccine. Clones were read by immunoSEQ multiplex PCR, and TCRdb kept only the in-frame ones, dropping some. The repertoire holds more than 110,000 clones, with about nine tenths as singletons. The source was peripheral blood, collected on day 0 of AZD1222 vaccination. The receptors come from an adult in good health.

The count of this clone is one. The chain recombines TRBV25-1 with TRBJ1-1; maybe TRBD1 (5 bases). This CDR3 has 15 residues. Germline V gene lookup returns CDR1 MGHDK and CDR2 SYGVNS. The V and J ends lost 1 base and 7 bases respectively, with 16 bases between them. The CDR3: CASSELGGYIGEAFF. In DNA, the CDR3 is TGTGCCAGCAGTGAATTGGGGGGTTACATTGGTGAAGCTTTCTTT.

The genes are TRBV5-6 and TRBJ2-6; either TRBD1 or TRBD2 may supply D (5 bases each). Germline CDR1 SGHDT, CDR2 YYEEEE. Trimming shortened V by 3 bases and J by 4 bases, and 20 bases separated the two germline ends. The CDR3 length is 18 residues. For the CDR3, the DNA is TGTGCCAGCAGCTCTCTGGGACCCCGTAGTAAGGGGGCCAACGTCCTGACTTTC. It yields the protein CASSSLGPRSKGANVLTF.

The rearrangement links TRBV11-2 to TRBJ1-4; possibly TRBD1 for D (6 bases). This CDR3 has 16 amino acids. V was clipped by 5 bases and J by 1 base, with 14 bases between them. Germline CDR1 and CDR2: SGHAT and FQNNGV. CDR3 sequence reads: CASSLRGGGTNEKLFF. The CDR3 coding sequence is TGTGCCAGCAGCCTAAGGGGAGGGGGAACTAATGAAAAACTGTTTTTT. The full variable domain, in which reference TRBV11-2 and TRBJ1-4 provide the parts outside the CDR3, is EAGVAQSPRYKIIEKRQSVAFWCNPISGHATLYWYQQILGQGPKLLIQFQNNGVVDDSQLPKDRFSAERLKGVDSTLKIQPAKLEDSAVYLCASSLRGGGTNEKLFFGSGTQLSVL.

This chain connects TRBV5-1 to TRBJ1-6, with TRBD1 identical over 8 bases. Germline-derived CDR1 and CDR2 are SGHRS and YFSETQ. After removal of 1 base from V and 7 bases from J, the junction contained 4 bases not matched to a gene. The CDR3 length is 15 residues. CDR3 protein: CASSLKSGGNSPLHF. The CDR3 nucleotides read TGCGCCAGCAGCTTGAAATCAGGGGGCAATTCACCCCTCCACTTT.

The chain joins TRBV2 to TRBJ1-1; D is ambiguous. The CDR3 totals 12 residues. V was trimmed by 5 bases and J by 6 bases, leaving 10 bases between them. Germline V gene sequence: CDR1 SNHLY, CDR2 FYNNEI. The DNA of the CDR3 is TGTGCCAGCAGTTTAGAAAACCCTGAAGCTTTCTTT. It translates to CASSLENPEAFF. The complete variable domain, with remaining parts taken from reference TRBV2 and TRBJ1-1, reads EPEVTQTPSHQVTQMGQEVILRCVPISNHLYFYWYRQILGQKVEFLVSFYNNEISEKSEIFDDQFSVERPDGSNFTLKIRSTKLEDSAMYFCASSLENPEAFFGQGTRLTVV.

The chain carries TRBV3-1 (or the pseudogene TRBV3-2) and TRBJ2-2, with unresolved D. The V and J ends lost 0 bases and 0 bases respectively, with 8 bases between them. Per germline, CDR1 LGHDT and CDR2 YNNKEL (reference sequence). This CDR3 is built from 16 residues. The CDR3 DNA reads TGTGCCAGCAGCCAAGATGTGGGTTCGAACACCGGGGAGCTGTTTTTT. This sequence encodes CASSQDVGSNTGELFF.

The chain joins TRBV9 to TRBJ2-5, with no clear D. The V end was cut by 0 bases, the J end by 2 bases, with 5 bases between. The V gene's germline CDR1 is SGDLS and CDR2 YYNGEE. The CDR3 contains 13 residues. The CDR3 here is CASSVARQETQYF. The CDR3 region has the DNA TGTGCCAGCAGCGTAGCCCGACAAGAGACCCAGTACTTC.

This chain links TRBV6-6 with TRBJ2-3; 12 positions match TRBD2. The junction had 6 bases not matched to a gene; V was cut back by 6 bases and J by 5 bases. The CDR3 loop spans 15 amino acids. The germline V gene encodes CDR1 MNHNY and CDR2 SVGAGI (reference sequence). CDR3 coding DNA: TGTGCCAGCAGCTGGACTAGCGGGGCGGAAGATACGCAGTATTTT. Amino acid sequence: CASSWTSGAEDTQYF.

V gene TRBV9 combines with J gene TRBJ1-3; 7 nucleotides align to TRBD1. The V gene end was trimmed by 0 bases and the J gene end by 3 bases; junction bases not matched to a gene: 12. The CDR3 runs to 18 residues. From germline, CDR1 is SGDLS and CDR2 YYNGEE. CDR3 sequence reads: CASSVEGAGWRNGNTIYF. The CDR3 DNA sequence: TGTGCCAGCAGCGTAGAGGGGGCTGGGTGGAGGAATGGAAACACCATATATTTT.

This clone came up once. The chain uses TRBV7-2 and TRBJ1-1, with D perhaps TRBD1 (5 bases). Germline V CDR1 and CDR2: SGHTA, FQGNSA. The V end lost 5 bases, the J end lost 4 bases, and 17 bases lay between the germline ends. There are 15 residues in the CDR3. The CDR3 spells CASSIDSEGGTEAFF. Here the CDR3 DNA reads TGTGCCAGCAGCATCGACAGTGAGGGTGGCACTGAAGCTTTCTTT.

This chain uses TRBV18 with TRBJ1-5; unclear D gene. With 3 bases removed from V and 2 bases from J, the gap between germline ends came to 17 bases. The germline CDR1 and CDR2 sequences are KGHSH and LQKENI. The CDR3 contains 17 residues. The CDR3 DNA is TGTGCCAGCTCACCGTCAACGTGGGGAGGCGGCAATCAGCCCCAGCATTTT. Residues: CASSPSTWGGGNQPQHF.

The chain employs TRBV18 and TRBJ1-6; D is unresolved. Germline assignment: CDR1 KGHSH and CDR2 LQKENI. The CDR3 covers 15 residues. Between the trimmed V and J ends, which lost 2 bases and 6 bases, there was a span of 11 bases. DNA for the CDR3: TGTGCCAGCTCACCAGAGGTTAAGGCTAATTCACCCCTCCACTTT. Its protein is CASSPEVKANSPLHF.

The chain carries TRBV5-8 and TRBJ1-2, with 7 bases matching TRBD1. Germline loops: CDR1 SGHTS, CDR2 YDEGEE. This CDR3 has 13 amino acids. With V trimmed by 4 bases and J by 4 bases, 4 bases remained unmatched. In nucleotides, the CDR3 is TGTGCCAGCAGCCTAGGACAGGTCTATGGCTACACCTTC. Translation gives CASSLGQVYGYTF.

The chain recombines TRBV21-1 with TRBJ2-5; whether TRBD1, the table's D call, matches the DNA was not checked. TRBV21-1 is labeled a pseudogene. This CDR3 spans 15 amino acids. The CDR3 loop reads CASNPSQQGSETQYF. CDR3 DNA sequence: TGTGCCAGCAACCCCTCCCAACAGGGATCCGAGACCCAGTACTTC.

The genes are TRBV7-9 and TRBJ2-7; no definite D call. V lost 1 base and J lost 0, with 7 bases in between. This CDR3 region has 14 residues. Germline V lookup: CDR1 SEHNR, CDR2 FQNEAQ (reference sequence). The CDR3 coding sequence is TGTGCCAGCAGCTTAGTACAGAACTCCTACGAGCAGTACTTC. Translation gives CASSLVQNSYEQYF.

The genes are TRBV5-1 and TRBJ2-1; TRBD1 matches at 10 bases. From germline, CDR1 is SGHRS and CDR2 YFSETQ. The V gene end was trimmed by 4 bases and the J gene end by 8 bases; junction bases not matched to a gene: 12. The CDR3 length is 16 residues. The DNA for the CDR3 is TGCGCCAGCAGCCGGACCGGGACAGGGGAAGTCGATGAGCAGTTCTTC. Amino acids: CASSRTGTGEVDEQFF.

The J gene is TRBJ2-3, the V gene TRBV4-1; TRBD2 agrees at 12 bases. After removal of 5 bases from V and 4 bases from J, the junction contained 10 bases not matched to a gene. The CDR3 has 17 amino acids. Per germline, CDR1 MGHRA and CDR2 YSYEKL. Here the CDR3 reads CASSATSGGTLADTQYF. CDR3 coding DNA: TGCGCCAGCAGCGCAACTAGCGGGGGGACGCTTGCAGATACGCAGTATTTT.

This clone is a singleton in its sample. The CDR3 DNA is TGTGCCAGCAGCGGACTTTTCTCTGGAAACACCATATATTTT. Its translation is CASSGLFSGNTIYF. The chain uses TRBV9 and TRBJ1-3; no definite D call. The CDR3 totals 14 residues. V lost 3 bases and J lost 0, with 7 bases in between. CDR1 and CDR2 from the germline V gene are SGDLS and YYNGEE.

The rearrangement links TRBV7-9 to TRBJ1-2; 9 positions agree with TRBD1. This CDR3 spans 16 amino acids. Trimming removed 1 base from V and 5 bases from J; junction bases left unmatched: 8. CDR1 and CDR2 (germline): SEHNR, FQNEAQ (reference sequence). CDR3 bases: TGTGCCAGCAGCTTAGTAGCCGGGACAGGGCATTATGGCTACACCTTC. Translation gives CASSLVAGTGHYGYTF. The variable domain in full, with the rest retrieved from reference TRBV7-9 and TRBJ1-2, is DTGVSQNPRHKITKRGQNVTFRCDPISEHNRLYWYRQTLGQGPEFLTYFQNEAQLEKSRLLSDRFSAERPKGSFSTLEIQRTEQGDSAMYLCASSLVAGTGHYGYTFGSGTRLTVV.

The rearrangement links TRBV29-1 to TRBJ2-1; TRBD1 aligns across 8 bases. With V trimmed by 7 bases and J by 7 bases, 9 bases remained unmatched. CDR1 is SQVTM and CDR2 is ANQGSEA in the germline V gene. The CDR3 spans 13 residues. CDR3 in amino acids: CSARQGKGNEQFF. The CDR3 DNA is TGCAGCGCAAGACAGGGGAAAGGGAATGAGCAGTTCTTC.

The V call is TRBV7-9, the J call TRBJ1-2; D unresolved. V was trimmed by 5 bases and J by 1 base, leaving 8 bases between them. The CDR3 length is 13 residues. Germline CDR1 is SEHNR and CDR2 is FQNEAQ (reference sequence). The CDR3 spells CASSPDGNYGYTF. In DNA, the CDR3 is TGTGCCAGCAGCCCGGACGGTAACTATGGCTACACCTTC.

V and J are TRBV28 and TRBJ1-1; D is possibly TRBD1 (6 bases). V was clipped by 6 bases and J by 4 bases, with 21 bases between them. Germline lookup yields CDR1 MDHEN and CDR2 SYDVKM. CDR3 length equals 16 residues. CDR3 sequence: CASSTLLQTGITEAFF. CDR3 bases: TGTGCCAGCAGCACCCTATTACAAACAGGGATCACTGAAGCTTTCTTT.